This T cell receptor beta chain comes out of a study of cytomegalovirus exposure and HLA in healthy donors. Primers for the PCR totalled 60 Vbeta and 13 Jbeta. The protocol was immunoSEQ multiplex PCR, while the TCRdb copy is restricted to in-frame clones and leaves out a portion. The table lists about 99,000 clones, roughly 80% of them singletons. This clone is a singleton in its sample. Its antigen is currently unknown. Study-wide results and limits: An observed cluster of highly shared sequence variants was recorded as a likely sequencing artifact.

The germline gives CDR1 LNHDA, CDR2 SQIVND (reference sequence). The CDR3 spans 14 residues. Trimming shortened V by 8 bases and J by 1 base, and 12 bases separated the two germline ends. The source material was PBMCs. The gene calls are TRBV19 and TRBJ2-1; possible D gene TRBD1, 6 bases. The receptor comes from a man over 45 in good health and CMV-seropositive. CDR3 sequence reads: CASRTGPSYNEQFF. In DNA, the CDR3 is TGTGCCAGTCGAACAGGGCCTTCCTACAATGAGCAGTTCTTC.